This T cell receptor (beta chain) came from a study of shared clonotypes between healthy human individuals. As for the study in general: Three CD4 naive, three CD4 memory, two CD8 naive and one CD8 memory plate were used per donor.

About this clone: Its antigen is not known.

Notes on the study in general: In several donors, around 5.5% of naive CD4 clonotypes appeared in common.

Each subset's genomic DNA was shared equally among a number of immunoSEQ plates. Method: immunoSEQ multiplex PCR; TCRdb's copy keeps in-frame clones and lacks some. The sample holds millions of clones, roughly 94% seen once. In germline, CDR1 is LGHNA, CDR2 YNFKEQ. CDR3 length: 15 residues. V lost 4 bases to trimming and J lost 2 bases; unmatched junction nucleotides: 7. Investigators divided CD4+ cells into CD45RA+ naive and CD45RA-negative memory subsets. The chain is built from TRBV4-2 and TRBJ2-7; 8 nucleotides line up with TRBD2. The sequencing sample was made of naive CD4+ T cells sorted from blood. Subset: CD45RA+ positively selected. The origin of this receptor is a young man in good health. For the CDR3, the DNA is TGTGCCAGCAGCCCGACTAGCGCAGCAACCTACGAGCAGTACTTC. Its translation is CASSPTSAATYEQYF.